One and the same sample provided the 26 T cell receptor beta chains below, sequenced in a study of OX40 agonist ivuxolimab in advanced cancers. Assay used: immunoSEQ multiplex PCR; TCRdb lists only in-frame clones, some missing. The sample has around 81,000 clones, around four fifths seen once. The source was CD4+ or CD8+ T cells sorted from blood, collected in a trial of the OX40 agonist ivuxolimab. All receptors come from an adult with an advanced solid tumor such as melanoma, head and neck, liver or kidney cancer.

The V and J genes are TRBV19 and TRBJ2-7; TRBD2 might be the D (6 bases). The CDR3 contains 14 residues. Trimming pared 3 bases from V and 3 bases from J, leaving 12 bases between. The V gene's germline CDR1 is LNHDA and CDR2 SQIVND (reference sequence). CDR3 in amino acids: CASSMRREVYEQYF. CDR3 in DNA: TGTGCCAGTAGTATGAGGCGGGAAGTCTACGAGCAGTACTTC.

The gene calls are TRBV5-1 and TRBJ2-1; D may be TRBD1 or TRBD2 (6 bases each). The CDR3 consists of 13 residues. CDR1 is SGHRS and CDR2 is YFSETQ in the germline V gene. Trimming took 0 bases from V and 9 from J, leaving 10 bases between them. This chain's CDR3 is CASSLAGAVEQFF. For the CDR3, the DNA is TGCGCCAGCAGCTTGGCGGGGGCGGTTGAGCAGTTCTTC. The complete variable domain, with remaining parts taken from reference TRBV5-1 and TRBJ2-1, reads KAGVTQTPRYLIKTRGQQVTLSCSPISGHRSVSWYQQTPGQGLQFLFEYFSETQRNKGNFPGRFSGRQFSNSRSEMNVSTLELGDSALYLCASSLAGAVEQFFGPGTRLTVL.

This clone came up a few times. The V gene is TRBV28, the J gene TRBJ1-5; no firm D call. CDR1 and CDR2 from the germline V gene are MDHEN and SYDVKM. Trimming cost V 1 base and J 2 bases, with 12 bases left between them. The CDR3 extends over 16 amino acids. CDR3 amino acids: CASSLSTPFGNQPQHF. The CDR3 DNA sequence: TGTGCCAGCAGTTTATCAACACCTTTCGGCAATCAGCCCCAGCATTTT.

The chain employs TRBV27 and TRBJ2-5; the D gene could be TRBD1 or TRBD2 (5 bases each). V was cut by 5 bases and J by 4 bases, with 17 bases left in between. The CDR3 consists of 15 residues. Germline V gene sequence: CDR1 MNHEY, CDR2 SMNVEV (reference sequence). This CDR3 is CASSPNRGRAETQYF. The CDR3 region has the DNA TGTGCCAGCAGTCCGAACCGGGGCAGGGCAGAGACCCAGTACTTC.

There are a few counts of this clone. The gene calls are TRBV11-1 and TRBJ2-7; 15 bases agree with TRBD2. Per the germline V gene, CDR1 is SGHAT and CDR2 is FQDESV (reference sequence). CDR3 length: 15 amino acids. J was trimmed by 5 bases and V by 5 bases; bases with no gene match: 4. CDR3 sequence: CASSEGLAGGDEQYF. In nucleotides, the CDR3 is TGTGCCAGCAGCGAGGGACTAGCGGGAGGTGACGAGCAGTACTTC.

The V call is TRBV6-4, the J call TRBJ2-1; D is possibly TRBD2 (6 bases). The CDR3 runs to 13 residues. Germline V gene sequence: CDR1 MRHNA, CDR2 SNTAGT. V was pared by 5 bases and J by 9 bases, with 14 bases between. For the CDR3, the DNA is TGTGCCAGCAGTCCTACTAGCACTGTTGAGCAGTTCTTC. Its protein product is CASSPTSTVEQFF.

The V and J genes are TRBV5-6 and TRBJ2-3; the match to TRBD2 covers 13 bases. Per germline, CDR1 SGHDT and CDR2 YYEEEE. The CDR3 contains 18 residues. V lost 2 bases and J lost 2; bases outside the gene matches: 8. The CDR3 DNA follows: TGTGCCAGCAGCTTACTAGCGGGAGGGCGTGTGGTCACAGATACGCAGTATTTT. It specifies CASSLLAGGRVVTDTQYF.

The rearrangement uses TRBV5-1 and TRBJ1-5; D is unresolved. Germline V gives CDR1 SGHRS, CDR2 YFSETQ. CDR3 size: 13 residues. V lost 2 bases to trimming and J lost 7 bases, with 10 bases between them. Here the CDR3 DNA reads TGCGCCAGCAGCTTCTTGGGAGACCAGCCCCAGCATTTT. The encoded protein is CASSFLGDQPQHF. The variable domain in full, with the rest retrieved from reference TRBV5-1 and TRBJ1-5, is KAGVTQTPRYLIKTRGQQVTLSCSPISGHRSVSWYQQTPGQGLQFLFEYFSETQRNKGNFPGRFSGRQFSNSRSEMNVSTLELGDSALYLCASSFLGDQPQHFGDGTRLSIL.

The J gene is TRBJ1-1, the V gene TRBV28; the D gene is possibly TRBD1 (5 bases). CDR1 and CDR2 from the germline V gene are MDHEN and SYDVKM. There are 14 residues in the CDR3. Trimming pared 2 bases from V and 10 bases from J, leaving 17 bases between. The CDR3 sequence: CASSLSQGMSGAFF. CDR3 in DNA: TGTGCCAGCAGTTTAAGCCAGGGAATGTCTGGAGCTTTCTTT.

The chain carries TRBV2 and TRBJ2-1; D is unclear. Germline loops: CDR1 SNHLY, CDR2 FYNNEI. Trimming removed 7 bases at V and 0 bases at J, with 10 bases between. The CDR3 is made up of 14 amino acids. This CDR3 is CASIVESSYNEQFF. The CDR3 DNA sequence: TGTGCCAGCATCGTGGAAAGCTCCTACAATGAGCAGTTCTTC.

The chain joins TRBV9 to TRBJ2-3, with a tentative D call TRBD1 (6 bases). Germline lookup yields CDR1 SGDLS and CDR2 YYNGEE. The ends were cut back, 3 bases at V and 0 bases at J, with 14 bases in the middle. The length of the CDR3 is 16 residues. CDR3 region: CASSDHRASSTDTQYF. The CDR3 DNA sequence: TGTGCCAGCAGCGACCACAGGGCTAGCAGCACAGATACGCAGTATTTT. The variable domain in full, with the rest retrieved from reference TRBV9 and TRBJ2-3, is DSGVTQTPKHLITATGQRVTLRCSPRSGDLSVYWYQQSLDQGLQFLIQYYNGEERAKGNILERFSAQQFPDLHSELNLSSLELGDSALYFCASSDHRASSTDTQYFGPGTRLTVL.

V gene TRBV28 combines with J gene TRBJ1-5, with D hard to call. Germline CDR1 is MDHEN and CDR2 is SYDVKM. The V and J ends lost 4 bases and 2 bases respectively, with 9 bases between them. This CDR3 has 14 residues. As DNA, the CDR3 is TGTGCCAGCAGTTCCCCGCGCCGCAATCAGCCCCAGCATTTT. It is translated as CASSSPRRNQPQHF. Combining the CDR3 with reference TRBV28 and TRBJ1-5 gives the whole variable domain DVKVTQSSRYLVKRTGEKVFLECVQDMDHENMFWYRQDPGLGLRLIYFSYDVKMKEKGDIPEGYSVSREKKERFSLILESASTNQTSMYLCASSSPRRNQPQHFGDGTRLSIL.

This clone appeared once. CDR3 nucleotide sequence: TGTGCCAGTAGTACGACAGGCCAAGAGACCCAGTACTTC. As protein: CASSTTGQETQYF. V and J are TRBV19 and TRBJ2-5; D might be TRBD1 (6 bases). The CDR3 runs to 13 residues. V shed 4 bases and J shed 1 base, with 7 bases lying between them. CDR1 is LNHDA, CDR2 SQIVND, per germline (reference sequence).

V is TRBV18 and J is TRBJ1-4; D perhaps matches TRBD1 (5 bases). The V gene's germline CDR1 is KGHSH and CDR2 LQKENI. The CDR3 has 14 amino acids. Trimming pared 4 bases from V and 5 bases from J, leaving 11 bases between. For the CDR3, the DNA is TGTGCCAGCTCACACGGGAGGGGAAATGAAAAACTGTTTTTT. Residues: CASSHGRGNEKLFF.

This chain links TRBV6-1 with TRBJ1-4; 10 nucleotides agree with TRBD1. Trimming removed 6 bases from V and 5 bases from J; junction bases left unmatched: 3. Germline-derived CDR1 and CDR2 are MNHNS and SASEGT. The CDR3 spans 14 residues. The CDR3 reads CASRPTGGNEKLFF. The CDR3 DNA reads TGTGCCAGCAGGCCGACAGGGGGCAATGAAAAACTGTTTTTT.

The chain combines TRBV6-5 with TRBJ1-4; D is ambiguous. Germline CDR1 is MNHEY and CDR2 is SVGAGI. Between the trimmed V and J ends, which lost 6 bases and 2 bases, there was a span of 10 bases. The CDR3 has 14 residues. The CDR3, as DNA: TGTGCCAGCAGGTTCGATGCGACTAATGAAAAACTGTTTTTT. Its translation is CASRFDATNEKLFF.

The V gene is TRBV7-6, the J gene TRBJ1-1; 7 bases align to TRBD1. The CDR3 is made up of 16 amino acids. In germline, CDR1 is SGHVS, CDR2 FNYEAQ. V gave up 1 base and J gave up 0 bases; unmatched junction bases: 5. CDR3: CASSLVAGGLNTEAFF. CDR3 sequence (DNA): TGTGCCAGCAGCTTAGTGGCAGGGGGTCTGAACACTGAAGCTTTCTTT.

The chain employs TRBV11-2 and TRBJ2-7; D unresolved. V was trimmed by 5 bases and J by 4 bases, leaving 12 bases between them. The CDR3 sequence is 13 residues long. Per the germline V gene, CDR1 is SGHAT and CDR2 is FQNNGV. For the CDR3, the DNA is TGTGCCAGCAGCCCCGGGTCCGATTACGAGCAGTACTTC. Encoded protein: CASSPGSDYEQYF. The full variable domain, in which reference TRBV11-2 and TRBJ2-7 provide the parts outside the CDR3, is EAGVAQSPRYKIIEKRQSVAFWCNPISGHATLYWYQQILGQGPKLLIQFQNNGVVDDSQLPKDRFSAERLKGVDSTLKIQPAKLEDSAVYLCASSPGSDYEQYFGPGTRLTVT.

This chain links TRBV6-1 with TRBJ1-1; 10 bases are a match to TRBD1. From germline, CDR1 is MNHNS and CDR2 SASEGT. The CDR3 sequence is 15 residues long. Unmatched junction bases numbered 6, after V lost 5 bases and J lost 3 bases. DNA of the CDR3: TGTGCCAGCAGTACCCGGACAGGGGGATACACTGAAGCTTTCTTT. Amino acid sequence: CASSTRTGGYTEAFF.

The genes are TRBV11-3 and TRBJ2-2; no definite D call. The V and J ends lost 5 bases and 2 bases respectively, with 6 bases between them. CDR1 and CDR2 (germline): SGHNT, YENEEA. The CDR3 spans 13 residues. The DNA of the CDR3 is TGTGCCAGCAGCCAGGACAACACCGGGGAGCTGTTTTTT. Translation: CASSQDNTGELFF.

In DNA, the CDR3 is TGTGCCAGCACCTCGGGAGGGACTTTGAACACTGAAGCTTTCTTT. This sequence encodes CASTSGGTLNTEAFF. The J gene is TRBJ1-1, the V gene TRBV6-6, with a tentative D call TRBD1 (5 bases). The ends were cut back, 7 bases at V and 0 bases at J, with 15 bases in the middle. Germline assignment: CDR1 MNHNY and CDR2 SVGAGI (reference sequence). The CDR3 is made up of 15 amino acids.

The V and J genes are TRBV5-1 and TRBJ2-7; the D gene is possibly TRBD1 (6 bases). Germline CDR1 is SGHRS and CDR2 is YFSETQ. This CDR3 has 14 residues. V lost 3 bases to trimming and J lost 2 bases, with 12 bases between them. CDR3 nucleotide sequence: TGCGCCAGCAGCTCGACAGGTATTGCCTACGAGCAGTACGTC. Its protein product is CASSSTGIAYEQYV.

The V call is TRBV28, the J call TRBJ2-2; the match to TRBD2 covers 9 bases. The ends lost 2 bases at V and 4 bases at J; junction bases unmatched: 8. The germline V gene encodes CDR1 MDHEN and CDR2 SYDVKM. This CDR3 has 17 amino acids. The CDR3 coding sequence is TGTGCCAGCAGTTTAACTGGCGGGGGGGTTGGCACCGGGGAGCTGTTTTTT. Translated, it gives CASSLTGGGVGTGELFF.

A single count supports this clone. The V gene is TRBV6-4, the J gene TRBJ2-7; D is unresolved. This CDR3 has 14 amino acids. Germline CDR1 reads MRHNA; CDR2 reads SNTAGT. In nucleotides, the CDR3 is TGTGCCAGCAGAGACTCGGGTCTAATCTACGAGCAGTACGTC. Residues: CASRDSGLIYEQYV.

The chain is built from TRBV15 and TRBJ2-6; D unresolved. The CDR3 runs to 16 residues. V lost 9 bases and J lost 0, with 15 bases in between. Germline V gene sequence: CDR1 LNHNV, CDR2 YYDKDF (reference sequence). The CDR3 region has the DNA TGTGCCACGATGAACCACCGATCCTCTGGGGCCAACGTCCTGACTTTC. As protein: CATMNHRSSGANVLTF.

The V call is TRBV4-1, the J call TRBJ2-1; the D is unclear. V was pared by 1 base and J by 5 bases, with 6 bases between. The germline V gene encodes CDR1 MGHRA and CDR2 YSYEKL. The CDR3 runs 13 residues. CDR3 coding DNA: TGCGCCAGCAGCCAAGCCCGGGACAATGAGCAGTTCTTC. Translating gives CASSQARDNEQFF.